The text below deals with one TCR beta chain. A single count supports this clone. Its antigen is currently not known. No qualities accompany the bases; no much larger clone lies one base away. TCRbeta CDR3 regions were amplified from genomic DNA by means of the immunoSEQ Assay, a bias-controlled multiplex PCR. The authors' analysis ran thus. Nucleated cell counts per sample were estimated from amplification of reference gene primers within the assay. Sequence reads were collapsed and filtered to measure the absolute abundance of every unique TCRbeta CDR3 rearrangement. For each sample, productive Simpson clonality was calculated by taking the square root of Simpson's diversity index across productive rearrangements. TCRdb holds this immuneACCESS table with in-frame rearrangements only. Some clones are missing; in checked studies, unresolved V genes explain under half, and the rest has no known cause. That table is the source of V, J and clone size, and D and trimming were worked out from the DNA. In this sample the table shows hundreds of thousands of clones, 89% of which occur a single time. The ten largest account for over 1.5% of the sample.

Including cysteine and phenylalanine, the CDR3 has 15 amino acids. Of all the DNA, just the CDR3 is kept, 45 bases in frame from base 1. CDR1 and CDR2, per the germline V gene (reference sequence), are LNHDA and SQIVND. V is pared back by 9 bases and J by 6 bases, with 22 bases lying between the germline termini. This sample stems from a study of blood T cell repertoires in COVID-19 (dated by TCRdb to the early 2020s). In terms of the full investigation: Samples from collaborators originated in the United States, Italy and Spain and spanned both the acute and convalescent phases of COVID-19. The prospective study material was composed of cDNA or gDNA derived from T cells, B-cell-depleted T cells, or PBMCs. Deeply sampled blood TCRbeta repertoires from subjects exposed to, actively infected with, or recovered from COVID-19 were included in the dataset. A freely available public database, intended as a resource for researchers studying the immune response to SARS-CoV-2, is where the repertoires were released. The samples were drawn from two sources: the first 160 participants of the ongoing ImmuneRACE study, and 1,000 to 1,500 subjects contributed by 6 global collaborators. Sample metadata almost always included a de-identified subject ID, COVID-19 status, age in years and sex. Where available, HLA class I and class II types were taken from metadata supplied by the sample provider and were not determined by assay-based typing.

Study-level results and caveats: How much clinical and demographic metadata was included differed by source and by participant, and the metadata was provided uncurated.

One collaborating source in Seattle enrolled patients during active infection and followed them longitudinally through the course of disease. Each collaborating institution followed its own protocols to collect whole blood in K2EDTA tubes. For TCRbeta analysis, collaborators shipped samples in one of three forms: frozen whole blood, isolated PBMCs, or DNA extracted from either of those sample types. Rearrangement joined TRBV19 to TRBJ2-3; D gene: possibly TRBD1, on 6 matching bases. The receptor's source is a woman in her 30s with COVID-19, enrolled during active disease. Sequenced sample: peripheral blood. The CDR3 region has the sequence CASQSQGWAADTQYF. The DNA sequence is given as TGTGCCAGCCAATCACAGGGTTGGGCGGCGGATACGCAGTATTTT.